This T cell receptor (beta chain) was sequenced for a study of T-cell reconstitution after alpha-beta-depleted transplantation in children. During its preparation, the TCRbeta library received unique molecular identifiers. From the PCR reads, TCRdb called clonotypes with MiXCR, one entry per CDR3 protein. Here the sample spans approximately 93,000 distinct CDR3 sequences, 7% to 10% being singletons. This clonotype was recorded a few times. V was clipped by 7 bases and J by 1 base, with 13 bases between them. CDR3 length equals 14 residues. The sequence came from a human donor who donated a stem cell graft to a child with congenital amegakaryocytic thrombocytopenia. Source: PBMCs from the stem cell graft donor, taken from the stem cell graft. V usage is TRBV12-3 or TRBV12-4 and J usage is TRBJ2-5; the D is unclear. CDR3 in DNA: TGTGCCAGCATCAAAGGAGATATCCAAGAGACCCAGTACTTC. Its translation: CASIKGDIQETQYF.